This T cell receptor (beta chain) was documented in a study of blood T cell repertoires in COVID-19. Methods used by the authors: Amplification of reference gene primers was used by the study to estimate nucleated cell counts. Sequencing was performed with immunoSEQ multiplex PCR; in TCRdb, only in-frame clones are kept and a portion is missing. V, J and clone size are taken as reported in that table, and D and trimming were inferred from the DNA itself. The data show around 260,000 clones, with around 88% seen just once and around 0.84% held by the top ten. With 9 bases removed from V and 7 bases from J, the gap between germline ends came to 18 bases. Germline lookup yields CDR1 ENHRY and CDR2 SYGVKD. The CDR3 runs 13 residues.

The sequencing input was peripheral blood. The TCR comes from a man aged 25-40 years with acute or convalescent COVID-19. The rearrangement uses TRBV10-3 and TRBJ1-2; the D gene is possibly TRBD1 (6 bases). The CDR3 DNA sequence: TGTGCCATTGGAGGTTGGGGGGGCGCTGGCTACACCTTC. As protein: CAIGGWGGAGYTF.